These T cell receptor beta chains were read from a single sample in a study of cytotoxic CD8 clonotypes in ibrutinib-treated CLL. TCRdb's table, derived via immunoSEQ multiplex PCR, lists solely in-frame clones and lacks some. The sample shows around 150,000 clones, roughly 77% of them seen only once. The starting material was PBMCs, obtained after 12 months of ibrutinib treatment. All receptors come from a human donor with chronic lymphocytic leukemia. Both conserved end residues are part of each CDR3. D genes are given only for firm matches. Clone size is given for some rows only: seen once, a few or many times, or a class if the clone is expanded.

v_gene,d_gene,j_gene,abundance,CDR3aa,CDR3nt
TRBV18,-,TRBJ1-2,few,CASSTSTGGYTF,TGTGCCAGCTCAACCTCGACGGGTGGCTACACCTTC
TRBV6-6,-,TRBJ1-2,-,CASSYEASGGYTF,TGTGCCAGCAGTTACGAGGCTAGTGGTGGCTACACCTTC
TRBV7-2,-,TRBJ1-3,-,CASSLGSAVSGNTIYF,TGTGCCAGCAGCTTAGGTTCCGCCGTCTCTGGAAACACCATATATTTT
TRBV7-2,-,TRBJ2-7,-,CASSLRVGDEQYF,TGTGCCAGCAGCTTAAGGGTTGGTGACGAGCAGTACTTC
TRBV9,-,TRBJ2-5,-,CASSSSAGYQETQYF,TGTGCCAGCAGCAGCTCGGCGGGGTACCAAGAGACCCAGTACTTC
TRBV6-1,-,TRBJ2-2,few,CASSESFTGELFF,TGTGCCAGCAGTGAATCGTTCACCGGGGAGCTGTTTTTT
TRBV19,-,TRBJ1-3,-,CARPRMFKSYSGNTIYF,TGTGCCCGCCCCCGAATGTTTAAATCCTACTCTGGAAACACCATATATTTT
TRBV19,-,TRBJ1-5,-,CASRAHDRGSNQPQHF,TGTGCCAGTAGGGCACACGACCGAGGTAGCAATCAGCCCCAGCATTTT
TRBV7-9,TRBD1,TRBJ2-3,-,CASSPQTGGAISTQYF,TGTGCCAGCAGCCCCCAGACAGGGGGCGCGATCTCTACGCAGTATTTT
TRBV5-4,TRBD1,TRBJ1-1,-,CASSATGGAKGTEAFF,TGTGCCAGCAGCGCGACAGGGGGCGCAAAGGGTACTGAAGCTTTCTTT
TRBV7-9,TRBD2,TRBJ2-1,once,CASRLSAGVNEQFF,TGTGCCAGCAGGCTTTCCGCGGGAGTCAATGAGCAGTTCTTC
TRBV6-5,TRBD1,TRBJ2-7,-,CASRDRGPYYEQYF,TGTGCCAGCAGGGACAGGGGCCCATACTACGAGCAGTACTTC
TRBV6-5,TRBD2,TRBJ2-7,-,CASSRGLAYEQYF,TGTGCCAGCAGTCGAGGACTAGCCTACGAGCAGTACTTC
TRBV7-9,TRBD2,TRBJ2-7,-,CASSLHLAGGSSYEQYF,TGTGCCAGCAGCCTTCACTTAGCGGGGGGGAGCTCCTACGAGCAGTACTTC
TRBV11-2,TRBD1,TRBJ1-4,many,CASSLVRQGREKLFF,TGTGCCAGCAGCTTAGTGAGACAGGGCCGGGAAAAACTGTTTTTT
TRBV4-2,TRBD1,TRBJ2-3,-,CASSQDLAGGTDTQYF,TGTGCCAGCAGCCAAGATTTGGCAGGGGGAACAGATACGCAGTATTTT
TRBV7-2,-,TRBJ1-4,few,CASSPPNEKLFF,TGTGCCAGCAGCCCGCCTAATGAAAAACTGTTTTTT
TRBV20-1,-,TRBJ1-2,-,CSAPFNYGYTF,TGCAGTGCGCCATTCAACTATGGCTACACCTTC
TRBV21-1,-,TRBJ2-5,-,CASSKATSKETQYF,TGTGCCAGCAGCAAGGCGACTAGCAAAGAGACCCAGTACTTC
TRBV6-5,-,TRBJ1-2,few,CAVKDGNYGYTF,TGTGCCGTTAAGGACGGGAACTATGGCTACACCTTC
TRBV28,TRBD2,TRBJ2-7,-,CASNPGGGRGYEQYF,TGTGCCAGCAACCCGGGGGGCGGGAGGGGGTACGAGCAGTACTTC
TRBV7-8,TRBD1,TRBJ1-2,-,CASSSDRYYGYTF,TGTGCCAGCAGCTCGGACAGGTACTATGGCTACACCTTT
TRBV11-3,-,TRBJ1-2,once,CASSLPGGYGYTF,TGTGCCAGCAGCCTACCGGGTGGCTATGGCTACACCTTC
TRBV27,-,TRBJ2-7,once,CASSPLSWESSYEQYF,TGTGCCAGCAGTCCCCTTTCGTGGGAGTCATCCTACGAGCAGTACTTC
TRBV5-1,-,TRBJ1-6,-,CASSLFQGGSNYNSPLHF,TGCGCCAGCAGCTTGTTCCAGGGTGGGTCCAACTATAATTCACCCCTCCACTTT
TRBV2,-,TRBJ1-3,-,CASRLTGSGNTIYF,TGTGCCAGCAGACTTACAGGGTCTGGAAACACCATATATTTT
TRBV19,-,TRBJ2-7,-,CASSITIQGYEQYF,TGTGCCAGTAGTATAACGATCCAGGGGTACGAGCAGTACTTC
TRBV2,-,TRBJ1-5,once,CASSDLWDFSNQPQHF,TGTGCCAGCAGTGATTTGTGGGACTTTAGCAATCAGCCCCAGCATTTT
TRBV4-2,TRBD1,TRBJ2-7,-,CASSQEGQGVYEQYF,TGTGCCAGCAGCCAAGAGGGACAGGGAGTCTACGAGCAGTACTTC
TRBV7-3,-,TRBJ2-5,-,CASSSGHRQETQYF,TGTGCCAGCAGCTCGGGACACCGCCAAGAGACCCAGTACTTC
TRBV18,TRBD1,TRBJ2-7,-,CASSPTGAYEQYF,TGTGCCAGCTCTCCCACAGGGGCCTACGAGCAGTACTTC
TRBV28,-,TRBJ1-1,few,CASSHFRVRDTEAFF,TGTGCCAGCAGTCACTTCAGGGTTCGGGACACTGAAGCTTTCTTT
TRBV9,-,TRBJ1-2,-,CASSFFANYGYTF,TGTGCCAGCAGCTTCTTTGCTAACTATGGCTACACCTTC
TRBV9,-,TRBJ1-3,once,CASSWEGGYSGNTIYF,TGTGCCAGCAGCTGGGAGGGCGGCTACTCTGGAAACACCATATATTTT
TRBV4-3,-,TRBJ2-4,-,CASSHEPPGGTGDIQYF,TGCGCCAGCAGCCATGAACCCCCTGGGGGAACTGGGGACATTCAGTACTTC
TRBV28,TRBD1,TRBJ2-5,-,CASSSPGTGLEEQYF,TGTGCCAGCAGTTCCCCCGGGACAGGGCTAGAGGAGCAGTACTTC
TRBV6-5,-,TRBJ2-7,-,CASSPAEYF,TGTGCCAGCAGCCCCGCAGAATACTTC
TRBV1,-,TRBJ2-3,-,CTSSQGNRYHTDTQYF,TGCACCAGCAGCCAGGGAAACAGATATCACACAGATACGCAGTATTTT
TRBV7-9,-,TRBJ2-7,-,CASSFERGKDEQYF,TGTGCCAGCAGCTTCGAAAGGGGTAAGGACGAGCAGTACTTC
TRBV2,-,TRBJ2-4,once,CASRETALAKNIQYF,TGTGCCAGCAGGGAGACAGCACTAGCCAAAAACATTCAGTACTTC
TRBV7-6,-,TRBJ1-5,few,CASSLAGGADQPQHF,TGTGCCAGCAGCTTAGCGGGCGGGGCCGATCAGCCCCAGCATTTT
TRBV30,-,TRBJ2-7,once,CAWSQGLPGYEQYF,TGTGCCTGGAGTCAGGGGCTCCCGGGATACGAGCAGTACTTC
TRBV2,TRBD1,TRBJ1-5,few,CASSGQGASNQPQHF,TGTGCCAGCAGTGGTCAGGGGGCGAGCAATCAGCCCCAGCATTTT
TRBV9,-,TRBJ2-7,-,CASSVFTAGLDEQYF,TGTGCCAGCAGCGTTTTTACGGCTGGTCTGGACGAGCAGTACTTC
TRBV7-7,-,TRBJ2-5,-,CASSLNDGLQETQYF,TGTGCCAGCAGCTTAAACGATGGGTTACAAGAGACCCAGTACTTC